The 8 T cell receptor beta chains given below trace back to one sample, sequenced in a study of early T cells in non-severe SARS-CoV-2 infection. TCRdb reanalysed the 5' RACE reads using MiXCR and keeps one entry per CDR3 protein. The table includes approximately 37,000 distinct CDR3 sequences, 7.5% to 9% detected once. The sequences come from whole blood, collected at baseline. Receptors originate from an adult who was a healthcare worker with PCR-confirmed SARS-CoV-2 infection or an uninfected control (not recorded which).

This clonotype was observed at least ten times. V is TRBV28 and J is TRBJ2-2; D is tentatively TRBD1 or TRBD2 (5 bases each). The germline V gene encodes CDR1 MDHEN and CDR2 SYDVKM. V lost 7 bases and J 4 bases, leaving 22 bases between the germline ends. The CDR3 has 17 amino acids. Here the CDR3 reads CASTSSSGRHTTGELFF. The CDR3 DNA is TGTGCCAGCACCTCCTCCTCGGGACGGCATACCACCGGGGAGCTGTTTTTT.

This clonotype was found many times. The gene calls are TRBV5-5 and TRBJ2-1, with D perhaps TRBD1 (5 bases). The CDR3 totals 16 residues. CDR1 and CDR2 from the germline V gene are SGHKS and YYEKEE (reference sequence). Trimming left V 5 bases short and J 5 bases short, with 20 bases between. CDR3 amino acids: CASSVRPTDTNNEQFF. In DNA, the CDR3 is TGTGCCAGCAGTGTCAGACCGACAGATACTAACAATGAGCAGTTCTTC.

A remark on this clonotype: The junction shows a germline mismatch at one end, possibly a read error. CDR3 in amino acids: CSVATGLTNTGELFF. The CDR3 bases are TGCAGCGTCGCGACAGGCCTGACGAACACCGGGGAGCTGTTTTTC. The chain employs TRBV29-1 and TRBJ2-2, with D tentatively TRBD1 (6 bases). This CDR3 is 15 amino acids long. Per germline, CDR1 SQVTM and CDR2 ANQGSEA.

The gene calls are TRBV11-1 and TRBJ2-3; unclear D gene. This CDR3 region has 13 residues. Between the trimmed V and J ends, which lost 1 base and 6 bases, there was a span of 8 bases. CDR1 is SGHAT and CDR2 is FQDESV in the germline V gene (reference sequence). The CDR3 loop is CASSLDNADTQYF. The CDR3, as DNA: TGTGCCAGCAGCTTAGACAACGCGGATACGCAGTATTTT.

A few counts support this clonotype. This chain connects TRBV5-1 to TRBJ2-2; 8 nucleotides match TRBD1. The CDR3 contains 15 residues. Germline V gives CDR1 SGHRS, CDR2 YFSETQ. V gave up 4 bases and J gave up 3 bases; unmatched junction bases: 5. The CDR3 sequence is CASSETGGDTGELFF. The CDR3 nucleotides read TGCGCCAGCAGCGAAACAGGGGGAGACACCGGGGAGCTGTTTTTT.

The chain couples TRBV7-2 to TRBJ2-7; 8 nucleotides match TRBD1. CDR3 length: 15 residues. The J segment lost 3 bases and the V segment lost 5 bases, leaving 9 bases of the junction unmatched. CDR1 and CDR2 from the germline V gene are SGHTA and FQGNSA. The CDR3 is CASSTRTGINYEQYF. CDR3 DNA: TGTGCCAGCAGCACCCGGACAGGGATAAACTACGAGCAGTACTTC.

The chain combines TRBV3-1 with TRBJ2-7; D is perhaps TRBD1 (6 bases). The ends were cut back, 4 bases at V and 6 bases at J, with 16 bases in the middle. There are 14 residues in the CDR3. Germline assignment: CDR1 LGHDT and CDR2 YNNKEL (reference sequence). The CDR3 is CASSPVLGAGEQYF. CDR3 nucleotide sequence: TGTGCCAGCAGCCCGGTTTTGGGGGCCGGCGAGCAGTACTTC.

This clonotype came up many times. This chain links TRBV6-2 or TRBV6-3 with TRBJ1-4; perhaps TRBD1 as D (5 bases). V was clipped by 4 bases and J by 0 bases, with 12 bases between them. Germline V gene lookup returns CDR1 MNHEY and CDR2 SVGEGT. CDR3 length: 16 amino acids. As DNA, the CDR3 is TGTGCCAGCAGTTCTTCCACAGGAGCAACTAATGAAAAACTGTTTTTT. This encodes CASSSSTGATNEKLFF.